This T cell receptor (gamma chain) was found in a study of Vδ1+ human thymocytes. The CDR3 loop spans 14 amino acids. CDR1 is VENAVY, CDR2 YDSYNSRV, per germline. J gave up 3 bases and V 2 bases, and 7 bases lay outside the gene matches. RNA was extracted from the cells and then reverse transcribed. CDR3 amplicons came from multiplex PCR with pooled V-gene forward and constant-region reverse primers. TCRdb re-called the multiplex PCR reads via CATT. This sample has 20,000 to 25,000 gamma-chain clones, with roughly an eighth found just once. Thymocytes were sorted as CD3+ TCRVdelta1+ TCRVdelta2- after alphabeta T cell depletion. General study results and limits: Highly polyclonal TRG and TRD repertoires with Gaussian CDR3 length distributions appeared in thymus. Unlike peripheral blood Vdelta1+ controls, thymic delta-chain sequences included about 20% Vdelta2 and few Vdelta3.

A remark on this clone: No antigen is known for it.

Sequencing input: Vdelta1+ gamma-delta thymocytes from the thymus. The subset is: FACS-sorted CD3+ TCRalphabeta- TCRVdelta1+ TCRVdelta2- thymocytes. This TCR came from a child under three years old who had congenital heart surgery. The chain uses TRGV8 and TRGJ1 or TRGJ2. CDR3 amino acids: CATWDNQIYYKKLF. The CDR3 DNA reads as TGTGCCACCTGGGATAATCAAATTTATTATAAGAAACTCTTT.